What follows are 16 T cell receptor beta chains derived from one specimen sequenced in a study of cytomegalovirus exposure and HLA in healthy donors. Sequencing used immunoSEQ multiplex PCR; TCRdb keeps in-frame clones, though not all of them. The sample shows about 250,000 clones, around nine tenths of them seen only once. The specimen sequenced was PBMCs. The receptors shown here come from a man between 18 and 35 years old in good health and CMV-seronegative.

The J gene is TRBJ1-6, the V gene TRBV28; 7 bases map to TRBD1. The V and J ends lost 5 bases and 13 bases, in that order; junction bases with no gene match: 14. CDR1 and CDR2 from the germline V gene are MDHEN and SYDVKM. The CDR3 contains 15 residues. CDR3 loop: CASSAPGQLSLPLHF. The DNA of the CDR3 is TGTGCCAGCAGTGCTCCGGGACAGTTGTCGTTGCCCCTCCACTTT.

The chain joins TRBV7-9 to TRBJ1-1; no definite D call. Germline CDR1 SEHNR, CDR2 FQNEAQ (reference sequence). V shed 0 bases and J shed 7 bases, with 12 bases lying between them. The CDR3 is made up of 14 amino acids. The DNA for the CDR3 is TGTGCCAGCAGCTTAGCGAGAGAGGCAGTTGAAGCTTTCTTT. This sequence encodes CASSLAREAVEAFF.

This clone was counted many times. This chain joins TRBV11-2 and TRBJ1-6, with a tentative D call TRBD1 (5 bases). Trimming stripped 3 bases from V and 9 bases from J, with 12 bases between. The CDR3 has 14 amino acids. Germline assignment: CDR1 SGHAT and CDR2 FQNNGV. CDR3 region: CASSFEGQISPLHF. CDR3 in DNA: TGTGCCAGCAGCTTCGAAGGACAAATTTCACCCCTCCACTTT.

The V and J genes are TRBV11-2 and TRBJ2-3, with D uncertain. The CDR3 consists of 12 residues. Germline V lookup: CDR1 SGHAT, CDR2 FQNNGV. With 5 bases removed from V and 6 bases from J, the gap between germline ends came to 9 bases. CDR3 nucleotide sequence: TGTGCCAGCAGCCCCGGGTGGGATACGCAGTATTTT. It codes for CASSPGWDTQYF.

CDR3 nucleotide sequence: TGCGCCAGCACTGGGGGGGAGAGGTACAATGAGCAGTTCTTC. Amino acid sequence: CASTGGERYNEQFF. The chain recombines TRBV5-1 with TRBJ2-1, with 7 bases matching TRBD2. J was trimmed by 4 bases and V by 6 bases; bases with no gene match: 7. CDR3 size: 14 residues. CDR1 and CDR2 from the germline V gene are SGHRS and YFSETQ.

V is TRBV7-2 and J is TRBJ2-7, with 11 bases identical to TRBD2. J lost 4 bases, V lost 1 base, and 9 bases had no gene match. Germline V CDR1 and CDR2: SGHTA, FQGNSA. The CDR3 has 17 amino acids. The CDR3: CASSLGRLAGIGYEQYF. The DNA for the CDR3 is TGTGCCAGCAGCTTAGGAAGACTAGCGGGAATCGGGTACGAGCAGTACTTC.

The chain links TRBV5-1 to TRBJ1-5; D may be TRBD1 (5 bases). This CDR3 has 14 residues. Germline CDR1 is SGHRS and CDR2 is YFSETQ. The V gene lost 4 bases and the J gene lost 7 bases, with 15 bases spanning the gap. The CDR3 DNA reads as TGCGCCAGCAGCAAAGGAGAAAGGGGCCAGCCCCAGCATTTT. As protein: CASSKGERGQPQHF. The whole variable domain, remainder taken from reference TRBV5-1 and TRBJ1-5, is KAGVTQTPRYLIKTRGQQVTLSCSPISGHRSVSWYQQTPGQGLQFLFEYFSETQRNKGNFPGRFSGRQFSNSRSEMNVSTLELGDSALYLCASSKGERGQPQHFGDGTRLSIL.

The gene calls are TRBV5-1 and TRBJ2-2, with D possibly TRBD2 on 5 matching bases. The CDR3 loop spans 16 amino acids. Germline loops: CDR1 SGHRS, CDR2 YFSETQ. V lost 0 bases and J 4 bases, leaving 13 bases between the germline ends. This chain's CDR3 is CASSLGGVSRTGELFF. The CDR3 DNA sequence: TGCGCCAGCAGCTTGGGGGGAGTGTCCCGCACCGGGGAGCTGTTTTTT.

The sample holds one count of this clone. V usage is TRBV6-5 and J usage is TRBJ1-6; D may be TRBD1 (5 bases). Germline assignment: CDR1 MNHEY and CDR2 SVGAGI. Trimming stripped 0 bases from V and 9 bases from J, with 15 bases between. There are 16 residues in the CDR3. The CDR3 sequence: CASSYSGGAIFSPLHF. Here the CDR3 DNA reads TGTGCCAGCAGTTACTCGGGTGGGGCCATATTTTCACCCCTCCACTTT.

This chain joins TRBV18 and TRBJ2-1, with a weak D call TRBD1 (6 bases). The germline CDR1 and CDR2 sequences are KGHSH and LQKENI. V gave up 0 bases and J gave up 2 bases, with 11 bases separating them. There are 16 residues in the CDR3. CDR3 nucleotide sequence: TGTGCCAGCTCACCACCGAGCAGGGGCGCCTACAATGAGCAGTTCTTC. Translation gives CASSPPSRGAYNEQFF. The full variable domain, in which reference TRBV18 and TRBJ2-1 provide the parts outside the CDR3, is NAGVMQNPRHLVRRRGQEARLRCSPMKGHSHVYWYRQLPEEGLKFMVYLQKENIIDESGMPKERFSAEFPKEGPSILRIQQVVRGDSAAYFCASSPPSRGAYNEQFFGPGTRLTVL.

The chain is built from TRBV19 and TRBJ1-5, with 8 nucleotides matching TRBD1. Unmatched junction bases numbered 8, after V lost 8 bases and J lost 2 bases. This CDR3 has 15 amino acids. The V gene's germline CDR1 is LNHDA and CDR2 SQIVND (reference sequence). CDR3 sequence: CASGPGQAGNQPQHF. The CDR3 nucleotides are TGTGCCAGTGGTCCGGGACAGGCGGGCAATCAGCCCCAGCATTTT. Full variable domain (rest looked up from reference TRBV19 and TRBJ1-5): DGGITQSPKYLFRKEGQNVTLSCEQNLNHDAMYWYRQDPGQGLRLIYYSQIVNDFQKGDIAEGYSVSREKKESFPLTVTSAQKNPTAFYLCASGPGQAGNQPQHFGDGTRLSIL.

The chain carries TRBV5-1 and TRBJ2-7; D uncertain. The CDR3 has 13 amino acids. Between the trimmed V and J ends, which lost 4 bases and 3 bases, there was a span of 11 bases. Germline CDR1 SGHRS, CDR2 YFSETQ. The CDR3 DNA is TGCGCCAGCAGCCCCACTGTTCACTACGAGCAGTACTTC. Residues: CASSPTVHYEQYF.

This chain uses TRBV5-6 with TRBJ1-6; the D is unclear. Germline loops: CDR1 SGHDT, CDR2 YYEEEE. This CDR3 spans 13 amino acids. V was shortened by 7 bases and J by 7 bases, with 12 bases between the two germline ends. The CDR3, as DNA: TGTGCCAGCTCTGGGCAGCTAAATTCACCCCTCCACTTT. The encoded protein is CASSGQLNSPLHF.

V and J are TRBV5-1 and TRBJ1-5, with 7 nucleotides matching TRBD1. Germline CDR1 is SGHRS and CDR2 is YFSETQ. The CDR3 loop spans 15 amino acids. V was pared by 7 bases and J by 0 bases, with 7 bases of the junction left unmatched. The CDR3 is CASRWTGDSNQPQHF. The CDR3 coding sequence is TGCGCCAGCCGGTGGACAGGAGATAGCAATCAGCCCCAGCATTTT.

The genes are TRBV28 and TRBJ2-1, with D possibly being TRBD2 (5 bases). The CDR3 is 14 residues long. Trimming stripped 6 bases from V and 5 bases from J, with 14 bases between. Per germline, CDR1 MDHEN and CDR2 SYDVKM. CDR3: CASSYPGDDNEQFF. CDR3 in DNA: TGTGCCAGCAGCTACCCCGGGGATGACAATGAGCAGTTCTTC.

This chain uses TRBV4-1 with TRBJ2-5, with D hard to call. V was shortened by 1 base and J by 0 bases, with 15 bases between the two germline ends. This CDR3 is 17 amino acids long. Germline V lookup: CDR1 MGHRA, CDR2 YSYEKL. The CDR3 DNA is TGCGCCAGCAGCCAAGTCGGCGGCGGAGAGTACCAAGAGACCCAGTACTTC. Translating it yields CASSQVGGGEYQETQYF.